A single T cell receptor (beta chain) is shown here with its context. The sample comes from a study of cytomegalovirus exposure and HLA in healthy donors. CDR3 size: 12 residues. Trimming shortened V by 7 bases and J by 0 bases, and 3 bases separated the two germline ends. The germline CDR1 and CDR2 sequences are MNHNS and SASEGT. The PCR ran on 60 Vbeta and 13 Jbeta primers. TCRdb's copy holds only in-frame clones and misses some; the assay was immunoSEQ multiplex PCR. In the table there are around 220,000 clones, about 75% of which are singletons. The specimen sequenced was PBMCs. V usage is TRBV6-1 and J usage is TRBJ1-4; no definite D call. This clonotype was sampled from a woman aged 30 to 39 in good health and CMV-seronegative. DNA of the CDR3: TGTGCCAGCACAACAACTAATGAAAAACTGTTTTTT. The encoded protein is CASTTTNEKLFF.